One sample yielded the 3 T cell receptor beta chains listed below, sequenced in a study of T cell responses to AZD1222 COVID-19 vaccine. Here immunoSEQ multiplex PCR was the method, and the copy in TCRdb shows in-frame clones only, minus some. The sample records 65,000 to 80,000 clones, 90% being singletons. The source material was peripheral blood, sampled on day 0 of AZD1222 vaccination. The receptors were gathered from an adult in good health.

The count of this clone is one. The genes are TRBV9 and TRBJ2-3, with D tentatively TRBD1 (5 bases). Germline lookup yields CDR1 SGDLS and CDR2 YYNGEE. Deletions cut 4 bases from V and 2 bases from J, with 11 bases between. The CDR3 is made up of 14 amino acids. CDR3 in amino acids: CASSPQTATDTQYF. DNA of the CDR3: TGTGCCAGCAGCCCTCAGACAGCCACAGATACGCAGTATTTT.

The V call is TRBV10-3, the J call TRBJ1-2, with no clear D. Germline CDR1 is ENHRY and CDR2 is SYGVKD. The ends were cut back, 2 bases at V and 8 bases at J, with 12 bases in the middle. This CDR3 comprises 13 residues. The CDR3 region is CAISEPDTVGYTF. The CDR3 DNA reads as TGTGCCATCAGTGAGCCCGACACCGTCGGCTACACCTTC.

This clone was seen just once. This sequence joins TRBV11-3 and TRBJ1-4, with 8 positions matching TRBD1. The V gene end was trimmed by 3 bases and the J gene end by 5 bases; junction bases not matched to a gene: 2. The CDR3 spans 14 residues. Germline CDR1 and CDR2: SGHNT and YENEEA. The CDR3: CASSFRGLNEKLFF. The CDR3 DNA follows: TGTGCCAGCAGCTTCAGGGGGCTGAATGAAAAACTGTTTTTT.